Sequencing of this TCR beta chain was carried out in a study of blood T cell repertoires in COVID-19. V was pared by 0 bases and J by 4 bases, with 16 bases between. Per the germline V gene, CDR1 is SGDLS and CDR2 is YYNGEE. There are 16 residues in the CDR3. Clones were sequenced by immunoSEQ multiplex PCR, and TCRdb holds only the in-frame ones, with some missing. The sample includes 200,000 to 250,000 clones, around nine tenths of them seen just once. This chain joins TRBV9 and TRBJ1-1, with D perhaps matching TRBD1 (6 bases). Sequencing used PBMCs or T cells enriched from blood (not recorded which). The source of this sequence is a woman aged 25 to 39 who had been exposed to COVID-19. This CDR3 is CASSVDVGQSRTEAFF. In DNA, the CDR3 is TGTGCCAGCAGCGTAGATGTTGGACAGTCGCGCACTGAAGCTTTCTTT.